Below are 32 T cell receptor beta chains sequenced from a single sample in a study of blood T cell repertoires in COVID-19. The protocol was immunoSEQ multiplex PCR, while the TCRdb copy is restricted to in-frame clones and leaves out a portion. This table holds 120,000 or so clones, about 86% found once. Specimen: peripheral blood. The receptor set was obtained from a woman between 50 and 59 years old with acute or convalescent COVID-19.

V gene TRBV28 combines with J gene TRBJ1-4; weak D call: TRBD1 (5 bases). Germline V lookup: CDR1 MDHEN, CDR2 SYDVKM. The CDR3 loop spans 16 amino acids. With 5 bases removed from V and 0 bases from J, the gap between germline ends came to 13 bases. The chain's CDR3 is CASSIPGSATNEKLFF. Here the CDR3 DNA reads TGTGCCAGCAGTATCCCAGGGTCTGCAACTAATGAAAAACTGTTTTTT.

The V call is TRBV5-1, the J call TRBJ1-6, with TRBD1 identical over 8 bases. Germline V gene sequence: CDR1 SGHRS, CDR2 YFSETQ. This CDR3 comprises 15 residues. Trimming at V came to 4 bases and at J to 5 bases, leaving 5 bases not matched to a gene. CDR3 sequence reads: CASSPQTGDNSPLHF. The CDR3 DNA follows: TGCGCCAGCAGCCCGCAGACAGGGGATAATTCACCCCTCCACTTT.

The chain employs TRBV18 and TRBJ2-1; 8 bases map to TRBD2. The CDR3 extends over 16 amino acids. V was clipped by 3 bases and J by 7 bases; unmatched bases: 11. Germline CDR1 reads KGHSH; CDR2 reads LQKENI. This CDR3 is CASSPLGAGGYNEQFF. CDR3 DNA: TGTGCCAGCTCACCGCTGGGGGCGGGAGGTTATAATGAGCAGTTCTTC.

The CDR3 reads CASSELGQGGGEAFF. CDR3 sequence (DNA): TGTGCCAGCAGTGAATTGGGACAGGGCGGCGGTGAAGCTTTCTTT. The chain links TRBV6-1 to TRBJ1-1; TRBD1 matches at 9 bases. The length of the CDR3 is 15 residues. Germline V gene lookup returns CDR1 MNHNS and CDR2 SASEGT. V shed 2 bases, J shed 7 bases, and the junction held 8 bases outside the gene matches.

The V and J genes are TRBV5-1 and TRBJ1-6, with 8 nucleotides matching TRBD1. With V trimmed by 0 bases and J by 6 bases, 11 bases remained unmatched. This CDR3 has 18 residues. CDR1 SGHRS and CDR2 YFSETQ come from the germline V gene. The CDR3 region is CASSLGGPGQGGNSPLHF. The CDR3 nucleotides are TGCGCCAGCAGCTTGGGGGGCCCAGGACAGGGCGGTAATTCACCCCTCCACTTT. The full variable domain, with the rest looked up from reference TRBV5-1 and TRBJ1-6, is KAGVTQTPRYLIKTRGQQVTLSCSPISGHRSVSWYQQTPGQGLQFLFEYFSETQRNKGNFPGRFSGRQFSNSRSEMNVSTLELGDSALYLCASSLGGPGQGGNSPLHFGNGTRLTVT.

The rearrangement joins TRBV11-2 to TRBJ2-1; D not certain. Germline lookup yields CDR1 SGHAT and CDR2 FQNNGV. V shed 3 bases and J shed 8 bases, with 8 bases lying between them. The CDR3 has 12 residues. CDR3 sequence: CASSFTPHEQFF. The CDR3 DNA is TGTGCCAGCAGCTTCACACCACATGAGCAGTTCTTC.

J is TRBJ2-7 and V is TRBV28; TRBD2 aligns across 11 bases. The germline gives CDR1 MDHEN, CDR2 SYDVKM. Losses at the gene ends were 3 bases for V and 3 bases for J; bases not matched to a gene: 4. The CDR3 spans 15 residues. The CDR3 region is CASSLGTSGNYEQYF. In DNA form, the CDR3 reads TGTGCCAGCAGTTTGGGGACTAGCGGAAACTACGAGCAGTACTTC.

In nucleotides, the CDR3 is TGCGCCAGCAGTGACTCGGGCAGGGCTGCTGAAGCTTTCTTT. The encoded protein is CASSDSGRAAEAFF. The rearrangement joins TRBV10-2 to TRBJ1-1, with TRBD1 as a possible D gene (5 bases). The CDR3 spans 14 residues. CDR1 is WSHSY and CDR2 is SAAADI in the germline V gene. The V and J ends lost 3 bases and 6 bases respectively, with 14 bases between them.

This chain links TRBV7-3 with TRBJ1-1; D may be TRBD1 (6 bases). CDR3 length: 15 residues. The germline V gene encodes CDR1 SGHTA and CDR2 FQGTGA. V gave up 0 bases and J gave up 11 bases, with 19 bases separating them. The CDR3 coding sequence is TGTGCCAGCAGCTTAACAAACCAGGGGCCGACCGACGCTTTCTTT. This sequence encodes CASSLTNQGPTDAFF.

This sequence joins TRBV11-2 and TRBJ2-2; 7 bases align to TRBD1. CDR1 is SGHAT, CDR2 FQNNGV, per germline. Trimming took 5 bases from V and 6 from J; bases not matched to a gene: 3. The CDR3 has 13 residues. The CDR3 reads CASSEQGSGELFF. CDR3 bases: TGTGCCAGCAGCGAACAGGGGTCCGGGGAGCTGTTTTTT.

The chain has TRBV14 and TRBJ1-2; unclear D gene. The ends were cut back, 1 base at V and 4 bases at J, with 7 bases in the middle. The CDR3 runs 13 residues. Germline lookup yields CDR1 SGHDN and CDR2 FVKESK. The CDR3 nucleotides are TGTGCCAGCAGCCAAGGTCAGATCTATGGCTACACCTTC. Amino acids: CASSQGQIYGYTF. The complete variable domain, with remaining parts taken from reference TRBV14 and TRBJ1-2, reads EAGVTQFPSHSVIEKGQTVTLRCDPISGHDNLYWYRRVMGKEIKFLLHFVKESKQDESGMPNNRFLAERTGGTYSTLKVQPAELEDSGVYFCASSQGQIYGYTFGSGTRLTVV.

The chain combines TRBV15 with TRBJ2-6; D is perhaps TRBD2 (7 bases). V lost 3 bases and J lost 0, with 9 bases in between. CDR3 length: 16 residues. CDR1 is LNHNV and CDR2 is YYDKDF in the germline V gene (reference sequence). CDR3 amino acids: CATSRRGGSGANVLTF. Written as DNA, the CDR3 is TGTGCCACCAGCAGGAGGGGGGGCTCTGGGGCCAACGTCCTGACTTTC.

There are a few counts of this clone. In nucleotides, the CDR3 is TGTGCCAGCAGTCTGCTAGCGGGGGGATCTGTCGAGCAGTACTTC. Its translation is CASSLLAGGSVEQYF. The chain has TRBV27 and TRBJ2-7; 11 nucleotides match TRBD2. The V gene's germline CDR1 is MNHEY and CDR2 SMNVEV (reference sequence). The V and J ends lost 5 bases and 6 bases, in that order; junction bases with no gene match: 9. CDR3 length equals 15 residues.

V gene TRBV7-8 combines with J gene TRBJ2-7; 8 bases fit TRBD2. The germline CDR1 and CDR2 sequences are SGHVS and FQNEAQ. This CDR3 is 16 amino acids long. With 4 bases clipped from V and 3 bases from J, the junction kept 11 bases outside the gene matches. The CDR3 DNA reads TGTGCCAGCAGCTCCCTCTTGCGGGGGGCCCGCTACGAGCAGTACTTC. This codes for CASSSLLRGARYEQYF.

This clone has more than one count but fewer than ten. This rearrangement joins TRBV20-1 to TRBJ2-1; 7 bases align to TRBD1. With 3 bases clipped from V and 8 bases from J, the junction kept 13 bases outside the gene matches. Per germline, CDR1 DFQATT and CDR2 SNEGSKA (reference sequence). This CDR3 has 15 amino acids. CDR3 DNA: TGCAGTGCTAGTGGCCGAGATAGGGGGCAAGATGAGCAGTTCTTC. Protein sequence: CSASGRDRGQDEQFF.

The chain recombines TRBV3-1 (or the pseudogene TRBV3-2) with TRBJ2-7; D is possibly TRBD2 (6 bases). The CDR3 length is 15 residues. Trimming removed 2 bases from V and 6 bases from J, with 17 bases in between. Germline V gives CDR1 LGHDT, CDR2 YNNKEL (reference sequence). The CDR3 loop reads CASSQFVGRSGEQYF. The CDR3 DNA is TGTGCCAGCAGCCAATTTGTTGGGAGGTCGGGCGAGCAGTACTTC.

This rearrangement joins TRBV5-6 to TRBJ1-2; possibly TRBD1 for D (5 bases). V was pared by 0 bases and J by 4 bases, with 7 bases between. Germline V CDR1 and CDR2: SGHDT, YYEEEE. This CDR3 is built from 13 residues. CDR3 nucleotide sequence: TGTGCCAGCAGCTTGGGACAGCGCTATGGCTACACCTTC. Residues: CASSLGQRYGYTF.

V is TRBV3-1 (or the pseudogene TRBV3-2) and J is TRBJ2-1; maybe TRBD1 (5 bases). This CDR3 has 15 residues. V was shortened by 0 bases and J by 5 bases, with 11 bases between the two germline ends. The germline V gene has CDR1 LGHDT and CDR2 YNNKEL (reference sequence). CDR3 sequence: CASSQEGRQNNEQFF. Here the CDR3 DNA reads TGTGCCAGCAGCCAAGAGGGGCGACAGAACAATGAGCAGTTCTTC.

The gene calls are TRBV2 and TRBJ2-3; 8 bases fit TRBD1. Germline CDR1 is SNHLY and CDR2 is FYNNEI. J gave up 0 bases and V 7 bases, and 3 bases lay outside the gene matches. The CDR3 sequence is 14 residues long. The CDR3 nucleotides are TGTGCCAGCACCCGGGACAGGAGCACAGATACGCAGTATTTT. Translation gives CASTRDRSTDTQYF.

The chain recombines TRBV10-1 with TRBJ2-4; no clear D gene. The germline CDR1 and CDR2 sequences are WNHNN and SYGVQD (reference sequence). The V end was cut by 9 bases, the J end by 0 bases, with 12 bases between. This CDR3 has 14 residues. CDR3 sequence (DNA): TGCGCCAGTCCCGGTCCGGGAGCCAAAAACATTCAGTACTTC. Translating it yields CASPGPGAKNIQYF.

V gene TRBV29-1 combines with J gene TRBJ2-5; D is possibly TRBD2 (6 bases). V was cut by 7 bases and J by 3 bases, with 15 bases left in between. Germline CDR1 and CDR2: SQVTM and ANQGSEA. The CDR3 totals 13 residues. CDR3 amino acids: CSAAGWAEETQYF. The CDR3 nucleotides read TGCAGCGCCGCGGGGTGGGCCGAAGAGACCCAGTACTTC.

The chain is built from TRBV11-3 and TRBJ2-7; tentatively, D is TRBD1 (6 bases). The V gene's germline CDR1 is SGHNT and CDR2 YENEEA. This CDR3 contains 16 residues. Deletions cut 1 base from V and 0 bases from J, with 13 bases between. This chain's CDR3 is CASSLGGGSSSYEQYF. In nucleotides, the CDR3 is TGTGCCAGCAGCTTAGGAGGGGGATCAAGCTCCTACGAGCAGTACTTC.

This sequence joins TRBV9 and TRBJ1-3; D possibly corresponds to TRBD1 (5 bases). Germline V gene lookup returns CDR1 SGDLS and CDR2 YYNGEE. This CDR3 is built from 14 residues. Trimming took 3 bases from V and 1 from J, leaving 8 bases between them. The CDR3 DNA is TGTGCCAGCAGCGCGAGACAGTCTGGAAACACCATATATTTT. It is translated as CASSARQSGNTIYF.

The CDR3 DNA reads as TGTGCCAGCAGCCCCGGACAGGGGAACTATGGCTACACCTTC. It codes for CASSPGQGNYGYTF. V and J are TRBV11-2 and TRBJ1-2; the match to TRBD1 covers 9 bases. The V gene's germline CDR1 is SGHAT and CDR2 FQNNGV. There are 14 residues in the CDR3. After removal of 5 bases from V and 2 bases from J, the junction contained 3 bases not matched to a gene.

The chain is built from TRBV27 and TRBJ2-3; TRBD2 agrees at 13 bases. V lost 5 bases, J lost 2 bases, and 10 bases stayed unmatched. Per germline, CDR1 MNHEY and CDR2 SMNVEV (reference sequence). The CDR3 covers 18 residues. The CDR3 loop is CASSLQPGLAGNTDTQYF. Written as DNA, the CDR3 is TGTGCCAGCAGTCTCCAACCGGGACTAGCGGGAAACACAGATACGCAGTATTTT.

This chain uses TRBV7-2 with TRBJ1-5, with D uncertain. Germline V gene data show CDR1 as SGHTA and CDR2 as FQGNSA. This CDR3 contains 13 residues. V lost 5 bases and J 7 bases, leaving 12 bases between the germline ends. CDR3 protein: CASSIRIGQPQHF. CDR3 sequence (DNA): TGTGCCAGCAGCATCCGGATCGGGCAGCCCCAGCATTTT.

The V and J genes are TRBV11-2 and TRBJ2-3, with unresolved D. The CDR3 covers 15 residues. V lost 5 bases and J 0 bases, leaving 12 bases between the germline ends. Germline V gene sequence: CDR1 SGHAT, CDR2 FQNNGV. The CDR3: CASSPRQISTDTQYF. DNA for the CDR3: TGTGCCAGCAGCCCAAGACAAATTAGCACAGATACGCAGTATTTT.

This clone was detected only once. This chain connects TRBV5-1 to TRBJ2-1, with a weak D call TRBD1 (5 bases). Germline CDR1 and CDR2: SGHRS and YFSETQ. This CDR3 contains 12 residues. Trimming shortened V by 4 bases and J by 8 bases, and 10 bases separated the two germline ends. The CDR3 DNA reads as TGCGCCAGCAGCCTACACAGGCATGAGCAGTTCTTC. The encoded protein is CASSLHRHEQFF.

This chain joins TRBV18 and TRBJ1-1; unclear D gene. This CDR3 has 13 amino acids. V was shortened by 3 bases and J by 2 bases, with 7 bases between the two germline ends. Germline CDR1 reads KGHSH; CDR2 reads LQKENI. CDR3: CASSPQHNTEAFF. In DNA, the CDR3 is TGTGCCAGCTCACCTCAACACAACACTGAAGCTTTCTTT. Full variable domain (remainder filled in from reference TRBV18 and TRBJ1-1): NAGVMQNPRHLVRRRGQEARLRCSPMKGHSHVYWYRQLPEEGLKFMVYLQKENIIDESGMPKERFSAEFPKEGPSILRIQQVVRGDSAAYFCASSPQHNTEAFFGQGTRLTVV.

This sequence joins TRBV7-9 and TRBJ1-2; the D is unclear. The V and J ends lost 7 bases and 6 bases respectively, with 15 bases between them. The CDR3 has 13 amino acids. Germline CDR1 is SEHNR and CDR2 is FQNEAQ (reference sequence). CDR3 protein: CASTHVAGNGYTF. In DNA, the CDR3 is TGTGCCAGCACGCATGTCGCAGGAAATGGCTACACCTTC. The full variable domain, completed using reference TRBV7-9 and TRBJ1-2, is DTGVSQNPRHKITKRGQNVTFRCDPISEHNRLYWYRQTLGQGPEFLTYFQNEAQLEKSRLLSDRFSAERPKGSFSTLEIQRTEQGDSAMYLCASTHVAGNGYTFGSGTRLTVV.

CDR3 sequence reads: CASSQGLLVPSSYEQYF. The CDR3 coding sequence is TGTGCCAGCAGCCAGGGATTACTAGTTCCTAGCTCCTACGAGCAGTACTTC. The chain joins TRBV4-2 to TRBJ2-7, with D possibly TRBD2 on 5 matching bases. Germline values: CDR1 LGHNA, CDR2 YNFKEQ. V lost 3 bases and J lost 0, with 18 bases in between. This CDR3 contains 17 residues.

The chain is built from TRBV18 and TRBJ2-2, with unresolved D. The CDR3 is 12 residues long. In germline, CDR1 is KGHSH, CDR2 LQKENI. Trimming took off 6 bases at V and 1 base at J, with 3 bases between the two ends. The CDR3 bases are TGTGCCAGCTCCGGGAACACCGGGGAGCTGTTTTTT. It is translated as CASSGNTGELFF.